The present entry profiles one T cell receptor (beta chain) with its context. Trimming shortened V by 0 bases and J by 0 bases, and 10 bases separated the two germline ends. The CDR3 length is 17 residues. In germline, CDR1 is SGHNT, CDR2 YYREEE (reference sequence). The data were taken from a study of cytomegalovirus exposure and HLA in healthy donors. It was with 60 Vbeta and 13 Jbeta primers that the PCR ran. Sequencing used immunoSEQ multiplex PCR; TCRdb keeps in-frame clones, though not all of them. Here the sample spans 85,000 to 90,000 clones, more than 80% being singletons. The chain has TRBV5-4 and TRBJ2-6; unclear D gene. Sequenced sample: PBMCs. This receptor was obtained from a young man in good health and CMV-seronegative. CDR3 nucleotide sequence: TGTGCCAGCAGCTTGGCGTCAGTTCCCTCTGGGGCCAACGTCCTGACTTTC. It translates to CASSLASVPSGANVLTF.